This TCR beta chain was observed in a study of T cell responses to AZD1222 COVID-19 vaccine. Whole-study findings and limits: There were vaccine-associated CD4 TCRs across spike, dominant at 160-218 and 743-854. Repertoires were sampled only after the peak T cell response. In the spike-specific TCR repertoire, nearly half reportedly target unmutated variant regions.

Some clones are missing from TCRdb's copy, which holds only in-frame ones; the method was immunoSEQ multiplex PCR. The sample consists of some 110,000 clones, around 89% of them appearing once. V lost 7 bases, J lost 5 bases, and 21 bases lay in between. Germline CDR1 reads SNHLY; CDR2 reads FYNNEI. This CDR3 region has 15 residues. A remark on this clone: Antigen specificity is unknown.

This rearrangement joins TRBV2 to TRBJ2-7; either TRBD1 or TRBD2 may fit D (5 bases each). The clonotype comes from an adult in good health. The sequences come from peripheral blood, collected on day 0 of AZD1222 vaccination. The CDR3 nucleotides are TGTGCCAGCACCCACCGGGGTCTAGTAGGGGACGAGCAGTACTTC. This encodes CASTHRGLVGDEQYF.